Each of the 9 T cell receptor beta chains below was sequenced from the same sample in a study of T-cell reconstitution after alpha-beta-depleted transplantation in children. Unique molecular identifiers were used in preparing the TCRbeta library. TCRdb redid the calling of the PCR reads with MiXCR, one entry per CDR3 protein. This table has 700,000 to 850,000 distinct CDR3 sequences, roughly 15% appearing once. The sequencing here drew on PBMCs, mostly from graft donor cells, taken 360 days after TCRalphabeta/CD19-depleted stem cell transplant. These TCRs come from a male patient younger than 18 who had a stem cell transplant for acute lymphoblastic leukemia, so the T cells may come from the graft donor.

This chain uses TRBV10-3 with TRBJ2-2, with D hard to call. The ends were cut back, 0 bases at V and 5 bases at J, with 10 bases in the middle. CDR1 is ENHRY, CDR2 SYGVKD, per germline. The CDR3 spans 15 residues. DNA of the CDR3: TGTGCCATCAGTGAGTCCTTCTCGCCTACCGGGGAGCTGTTTTTT. Translating gives CAISESFSPTGELFF.

Written as DNA, the CDR3 is TGCGCCAGCAGCCCCCTGGTCGGTTTGGAGCAGTACTTC. Translating it yields CASSPLVGLEQYF. J is TRBJ2-7 and V is TRBV5-1; D ambiguous. The CDR3 runs 13 residues. V lost 4 bases to trimming and J lost 7 bases, with 15 bases between them. Germline CDR1 is SGHRS and CDR2 is YFSETQ.

The chain is built from TRBV5-1 and TRBJ1-1; 10 nucleotides line up with TRBD1. In germline, CDR1 is SGHRS, CDR2 YFSETQ. This CDR3 is built from 15 residues. With 3 bases clipped from V and 5 bases from J, the junction kept 7 bases outside the gene matches. CDR3 nucleotide sequence: TGCGCCAGCAGCTGGGGGGACAGGGGATCGACTGAAGCTTTCTTT. As protein: CASSWGDRGSTEAFF. Variable domain in full (rest from reference TRBV5-1 and TRBJ1-1): KAGVTQTPRYLIKTRGQQVTLSCSPISGHRSVSWYQQTPGQGLQFLFEYFSETQRNKGNFPGRFSGRQFSNSRSEMNVSTLELGDSALYLCASSWGDRGSTEAFFGQGTRLTVV.

This clonotype has just a few counts. The chain couples TRBV7-9 to TRBJ2-7; TRBD2 agrees at 14 bases. This CDR3 has 17 residues. Trimming cost V 5 bases and J 0 bases; bases outside gene matches: 6. From germline, CDR1 is SEHNR and CDR2 FQNEAQ (reference sequence). The CDR3 loop is CASSRLAGGPSSYEQYF. The CDR3 nucleotides read TGTGCCAGCAGCCGACTAGCGGGAGGGCCTAGCTCCTACGAGCAGTACTTC.

This clonotype was seen a handful of times. The chain links TRBV2 to TRBJ2-1, with TRBD2 as a possible D gene (6 bases). The germline CDR1 and CDR2 sequences are SNHLY and FYNNEI. Trimming shortened V by 3 bases and J by 3 bases, and 12 bases separated the two germline ends. The CDR3 runs to 15 residues. The CDR3 protein is CASSEEGNSYNEQFF. DNA of the CDR3: TGTGCCAGCAGTGAGGAGGGGAATAGCTACAATGAGCAGTTCTTC. Full variable domain (rest looked up from reference TRBV2 and TRBJ2-1): EPEVTQTPSHQVTQMGQEVILRCVPISNHLYFYWYRQILGQKVEFLVSFYNNEISEKSEIFDDQFSVERPDGSNFTLKIRSTKLEDSAMYFCASSEEGNSYNEQFFGPGTRLTVL.

This clonotype has just a few counts. V usage is TRBV4-1 and J usage is TRBJ2-1; TRBD2 agrees at 7 bases. The CDR3 sequence is 16 residues long. CDR1 MGHRA and CDR2 YSYEKL come from the germline V gene. Trimming cost V 0 bases and J 5 bases; bases outside gene matches: 7. The DNA for the CDR3 is TGCGCCAGCAGCCAAGATAATGCGGGAGTACACAATGAGCAGTTCTTC. Translated: CASSQDNAGVHNEQFF.

V and J are TRBV27 and TRBJ2-7; 8 nucleotides agree with TRBD1. CDR1 and CDR2 from the germline V gene are MNHEY and SMNVEV (reference sequence). CDR3 length: 15 residues. V was pared by 4 bases and J by 4 bases, with 9 bases of the junction left unmatched. The CDR3 nucleotides are TGTGCCAGCAGTTCAGGGGGCGCGGTTAAGTACGAGCAGTACTTC. This gives the protein CASSSGGAVKYEQYF.

Here the CDR3 DNA reads TGTGCCAGCAGTACGGCCTGGGGGCTCGAAAACATTCAGTACTTC. Protein product: CASSTAWGLENIQYF. J is TRBJ2-4 and V is TRBV27, with a possible D match to TRBD1 (6 bases). In germline, CDR1 is MNHEY, CDR2 SMNVEV (reference sequence). The CDR3 runs 15 residues. Trimming shortened V by 5 bases and J by 5 bases, and 16 bases separated the two germline ends.

V and J are TRBV9 and TRBJ1-5; no firm D call. The length of the CDR3 is 15 residues. The germline gives CDR1 SGDLS, CDR2 YYNGEE. V gave up 2 bases and J gave up 4 bases, with 13 bases separating them. The CDR3 region is CASSVSGKGNQPQHF. CDR3 DNA: TGTGCCAGCAGCGTCTCTGGGAAGGGTAATCAGCCCCAGCATTTT.